This entry is about one T cell receptor (beta chain). This clone was recorded a few times. Its recognized antigen is unknown. Base-call qualities are not available, and no considerably larger clone is one nucleotide away. In the prospective study, participants were 18 to 89 years old, resided in about two dozen geographic areas of the United States, and were enrolled through a virtual design. To assign participants to cohorts, the prospective study relied on clinical history that participants themselves reported in a screening survey and a study questionnaire. Recovered participants in ImmuneRACE Cohort 3 were defined as having two consecutive negative NP/OP PCR tests, clearance from a healthcare professional, or resolution of symptoms. In the prospective study, whole blood, serum and a nasopharyngeal or oropharyngeal swab were collected from each participant by mobile phlebotomists. Additional blood draws and questionnaires over an approximately 2-month period could optionally be provided by prospective study participants. Prospective study blood samples were shipped either frozen or at room temperature before DNA extraction.

TCRbeta CDR3 regions were amplified from genomic DNA using the immunoSEQ Assay, a bias-controlled multiplex PCR. Per the authors' processing: The number of nucleated cells in each sample was estimated by amplification of reference gene primers within the assay. To quantify the absolute abundance of each unique TCRbeta CDR3 rearrangement, sequence reads were collapsed and filtered. Productive Simpson clonality was computed per sample as the square root of Simpson's diversity index over productive rearrangements. Drawn from immuneACCESS, this table holds only the in-frame rearrangements with V and J called that TCRdb kept. Clones are partly lost; checked studies trace under half to an unresolved V gene and leave the rest unexplained. V and J calls and clone size follow that table, whereas D and trimming were derived from the DNA. In this sample the table shows around 250,000 clones, approximately 83% of which occur a single time. About 1.9% of the sample is taken by the ten largest.

This sample stems from a study of blood T cell repertoires in COVID-19 (dated by TCRdb to about 2020). Notes on the research overall: Samples covering the acute and convalescent phases of COVID-19 were provided by collaborators in the United States, Italy and Spain. A de-identified subject ID, COVID-19 status, age in years and sex were almost always included in the sample metadata. The samples were drawn from the first 160 participants of the ongoing ImmuneRACE study and from 1,254 subjects provided by 6 global collaborators. A freely available public database, intended as a resource for researchers studying the immune response to SARS-CoV-2, is where the repertoires were released. Subjects who had been exposed to COVID-19, were actively infected with it, or had recovered from it provided the deeply sampled blood TCRbeta repertoires that made up the dataset. Where available, HLA class I and class II types were obtained from metadata supplied by the sample provider rather than from assay-based typing. The material from the prospective study consisted of cDNA or gDNA derived from T cells, B-cell-depleted T cells, or PBMCs.

CDR1 MGHRA and CDR2 YSYEKL were looked up in the germline V gene. V loses 5 bases, J loses 2 bases, and the germline ends lie 7 bases apart. Spanning cysteine to phenylalanine, the CDR3 consists of 13 amino acids. Just CDR3 DNA is preserved here, 39 bases in frame from base 1. Paper-wide results and their limitations: The quantity of clinical and demographic metadata differed by source and by participant and was supplied without curation.

The receptor chain draws on TRBV4-1 and TRBJ2-1, with an unclear D gene assignment. This sequence was found in a woman aged 50 to 65 who had recovered from COVID-19. The sequenced sample was PBMCs or T cells enriched from blood (not recorded which). Read as DNA, the sequence is TGCGCCAGCAGCTACAGTGCCTACAATGAGCAGTTCTTC. It is translated as CASSYSAYNEQFF.